This T cell receptor (beta chain) was sequenced in a study of shared clonotypes between healthy human individuals. This CDR3 spans 15 amino acids. Trimming cost V 5 bases and J 6 bases, with 19 bases left between them. CDR1 is SGHNT and CDR2 is YYREEE in the germline V gene (reference sequence). Positive CCR7 selection of CD45RO-negative cells yielded the naive CD8 cells, and terminally differentiated effector memory CD45RA+ cells were excluded. The assay was run at deep level. Data came from immunoSEQ multiplex PCR; TCRdb stores just in-frame clones and leaves some out. The sample shows fewer than 1 million clones, 96% of them seen only once. Study results and limitations: Generation probabilities were higher for clonotypes shared across all four sorted-subset donors than for unshared ones. Naive CD4 clonotypes were shared across a few donors at about 5.3%. A limitation of the genetic and exposure-history diversity represented arose from few donors.

About this clone: Its target is not known.

The receptor comes from a man aged 30 to 39 in good health. The sample comprised naive CD8+ T cells sorted from blood. The chain couples TRBV5-4 to TRBJ2-3, with D possibly being TRBD2 (6 bases). Written as DNA, the CDR3 is TGTGCCAGCAGGTCCCTTGGGGGGAGTATGGATACGCAGTATTTT. Its protein product is CASRSLGGSMDTQYF.